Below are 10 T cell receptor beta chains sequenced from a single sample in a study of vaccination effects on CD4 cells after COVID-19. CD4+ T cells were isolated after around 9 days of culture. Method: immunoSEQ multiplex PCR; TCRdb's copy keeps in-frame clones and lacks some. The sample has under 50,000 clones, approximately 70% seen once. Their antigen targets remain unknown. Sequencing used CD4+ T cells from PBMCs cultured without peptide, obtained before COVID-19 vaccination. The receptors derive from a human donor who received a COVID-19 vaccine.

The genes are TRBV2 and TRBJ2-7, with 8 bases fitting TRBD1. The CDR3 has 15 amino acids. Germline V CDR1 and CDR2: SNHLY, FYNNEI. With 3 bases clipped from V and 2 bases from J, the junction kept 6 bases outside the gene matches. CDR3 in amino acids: CASSEDSGGAYEQYF. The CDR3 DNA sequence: TGTGCCAGCAGTGAGGATTCAGGGGGCGCCTACGAGCAGTACTTC.

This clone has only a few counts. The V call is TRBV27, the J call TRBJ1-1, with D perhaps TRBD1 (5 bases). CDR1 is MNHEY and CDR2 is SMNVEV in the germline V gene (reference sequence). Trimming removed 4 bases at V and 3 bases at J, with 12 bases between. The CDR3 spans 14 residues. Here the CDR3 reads CASSSRLGDTEAFF. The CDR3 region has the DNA TGTGCCAGCAGTTCACGACTGGGGGACACTGAAGCTTTCTTT.

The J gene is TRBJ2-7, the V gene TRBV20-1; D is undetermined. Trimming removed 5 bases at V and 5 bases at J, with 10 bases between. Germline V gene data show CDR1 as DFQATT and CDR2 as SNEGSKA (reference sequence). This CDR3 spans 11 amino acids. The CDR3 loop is CSAGERNEQYF. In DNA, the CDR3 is TGCAGTGCTGGGGAAAGGAACGAGCAGTACTTC.

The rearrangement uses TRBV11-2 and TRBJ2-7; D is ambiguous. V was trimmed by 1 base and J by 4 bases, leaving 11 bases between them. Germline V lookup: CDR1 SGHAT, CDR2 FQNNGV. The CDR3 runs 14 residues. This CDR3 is CASSLGRATYEQYF. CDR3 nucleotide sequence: TGTGCCAGCAGCTTAGGACGGGCGACTTACGAGCAGTACTTC.

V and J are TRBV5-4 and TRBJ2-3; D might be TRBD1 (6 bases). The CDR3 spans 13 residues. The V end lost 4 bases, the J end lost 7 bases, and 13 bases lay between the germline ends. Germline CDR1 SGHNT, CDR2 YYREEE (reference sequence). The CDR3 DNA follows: TGTGCCAGCAGCCTCGGACAGACAAATACGCAGTATTTT. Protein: CASSLGQTNTQYF. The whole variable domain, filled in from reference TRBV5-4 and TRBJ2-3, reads ETGVTQSPTHLIKTRGQQVTLRCSSQSGHNTVSWYQQALGQGPQFIFQYYREEENGRGNFPPRFSGLQFPNYSSELNVNALELDDSALYLCASSLGQTNTQYFGPGTRLTVL.

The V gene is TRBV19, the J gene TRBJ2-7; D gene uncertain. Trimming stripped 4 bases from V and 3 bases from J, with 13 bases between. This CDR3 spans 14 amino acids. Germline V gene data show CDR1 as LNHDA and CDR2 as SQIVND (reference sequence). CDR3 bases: TGTGCCAGTAGTACTGGGGAAATCTTCTACGAGCAGTACTTC. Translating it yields CASSTGEIFYEQYF.

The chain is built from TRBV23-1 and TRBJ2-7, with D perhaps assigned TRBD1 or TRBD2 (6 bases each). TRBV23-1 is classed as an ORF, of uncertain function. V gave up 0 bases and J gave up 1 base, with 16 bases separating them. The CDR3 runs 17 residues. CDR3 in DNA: TGCGCCAGCAGTCAATCGATAAGGGGGGAATCTTCCTACGAGCAGTACTTC. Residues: CASSQSIRGESSYEQYF.

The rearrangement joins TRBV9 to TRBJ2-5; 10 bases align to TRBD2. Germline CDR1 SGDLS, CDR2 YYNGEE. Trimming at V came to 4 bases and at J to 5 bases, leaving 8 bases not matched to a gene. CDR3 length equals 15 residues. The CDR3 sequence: CASSPRMTSGETQYF. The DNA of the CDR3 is TGTGCCAGCAGCCCTCGGATGACTAGCGGGGAGACCCAGTACTTC. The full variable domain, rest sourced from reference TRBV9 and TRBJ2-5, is DSGVTQTPKHLITATGQRVTLRCSPRSGDLSVYWYQQSLDQGLQFLIQYYNGEERAKGNILERFSAQQFPDLHSELNLSSLELGDSALYFCASSPRMTSGETQYFGPGTRLLVL.

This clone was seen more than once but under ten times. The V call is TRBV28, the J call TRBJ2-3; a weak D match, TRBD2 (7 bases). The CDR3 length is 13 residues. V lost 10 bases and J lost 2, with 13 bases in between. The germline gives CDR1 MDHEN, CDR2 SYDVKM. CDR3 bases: TGTGCCATCCAGCGGGACATCACAGATACGCAGTATTTT. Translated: CAIQRDITDTQYF.

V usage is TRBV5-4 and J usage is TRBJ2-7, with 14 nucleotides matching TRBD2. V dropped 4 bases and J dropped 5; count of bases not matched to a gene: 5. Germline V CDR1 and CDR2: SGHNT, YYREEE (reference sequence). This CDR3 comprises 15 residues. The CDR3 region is CASSRAGLAGDEQYF. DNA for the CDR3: TGTGCCAGCAGCCGCGCGGGACTAGCGGGAGACGAGCAGTACTTC. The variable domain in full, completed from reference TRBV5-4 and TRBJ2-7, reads ETGVTQSPTHLIKTRGQQVTLRCSSQSGHNTVSWYQQALGQGPQFIFQYYREEENGRGNFPPRFSGLQFPNYSSELNVNALELDDSALYLCASSRAGLAGDEQYFGPGTRLTVT.